This T cell receptor (beta chain) came from a study of tumor-infiltrating lymphocytes in primary liver carcinoma. Regarding the study as a whole: Only around 7-25% of top clones occurred in all five tumor regions.

A primer in the constant region served to generate TCR beta cDNA from approximately 500 ng of total RNA. Each TCR beta library was derived from three nested multiplex PCR rounds that employed slightly modified ARM-PCR. Investigators reported that the first two PCR rounds, at 10 cycles each, used TRBV1-TRBV30 forward primers with a C-beta reverse primer. TCRdb re-analysed the multiplex PCR reads in MiXCR, keeping a single row per CDR3 protein. The table lists approximately 99,000 distinct CDR3 sequences, approximately 68% of them singletons. This clonotype came up once. The antigen is undetermined. Co-extraction of RNA and DNA was performed on roughly 17-32 mg of unsorted bulk tissue. The length of the CDR3 is 16 residues. Germline CDR1 is DFQATT and CDR2 is SNEGSKA (reference sequence). V was clipped by 3 bases and J by 4 bases; unmatched bases: 12.

The genes are TRBV20-1 and TRBJ2-1; the match to TRBD2 covers 7 bases. Material for sequencing was liver tumor tissue from sampling region 5. The subset is: tumor region T5, tumor centre. The TCR comes from an older woman with primary liver carcinoma and hepatitis B virus infection. In DNA, the CDR3 is TGCAGTGCTAGCCCTATAGAGCGGGGTGATTACAATGAGCAGTTCTTC. This gives the protein CSASPIERGDYNEQFF.